These T cell receptor beta chains were read from a single sample in a study of Graves' ophthalmopathy and Graves' hyperthyroidism. One entry per CDR3 protein results from TCRdb running MiXCR on the multiplex PCR reads. The data hold some 350,000 distinct CDR3 sequences, with about 15% observed a single time. Sequenced: peripheral blood. The source of these receptors is an adult woman with stable Graves' hyperthyroidism. CDR3s include the opening cysteine and the closing phenylalanine or tryptophan. Fields, in order: CDR3 DNA, CDR3 protein, V gene, clone size, J gene, D gene. The D gene is left open where the match is weak. Rows give clone size only sometimes, using once, few, many, or a class for an expanded clone.

DNA: TGTGCCACAGGACCGTTCTCCTACGAGCAGTACTTC; CDR3: CATGPFSYEQYF; V: TRBV6-1; size: -; J: TRBJ2-7; D: -
DNA: TGTGCCAGCAGTGATCCGGGACAGGGTGGCGAGCAGTACTTC; CDR3: CASSDPGQGGEQYF; V: TRBV6-1; size: -; J: TRBJ2-7; D: TRBD1
DNA: TGTGCCAGCAGTGAAGGACTAGCGGGAATTTACGAGCAGTACTTC; CDR3: CASSEGLAGIYEQYF; V: TRBV28; size: many; J: TRBJ2-7; D: TRBD2
DNA: TGCAGTGCTAGCCCGGGACCTGCCTCGGACGAGCAGTACTTC; CDR3: CSASPGPASDEQYF; V: TRBV20-1; size: many; J: TRBJ2-7; D: -
DNA: TGTGCCAGCAGCCGAACAACTTACGAGCAGTACTTC; CDR3: CASSRTTYEQYF; V: TRBV7-9; size: -; J: TRBJ2-7; D: -
DNA: TGCAGCACTGAAGAGACCCAGTACTTC; CDR3: CSTEETQYF; V: TRBV29-1; size: -; J: TRBJ2-5; D: -
DNA: TGTGCCAGCAGCCGCTATAGTCCGACAGGGGTTGGTGGGAAGGCCAAAAACATTCAGTACTTC; CDR3: CASSRYSPTGVGGKAKNIQYF; V: TRBV7-2; size: many; J: TRBJ2-4; D: TRBD1
DNA: TGTGCCAGCAGTTTAGCGGGGGACACCGAGCAGTACTTC; CDR3: CASSLAGDTEQYF; V: TRBV12-3/TRBV12-4; size: -; J: TRBJ2-7; D: -
DNA: TGTGCTAGTGGTTTGGTACGAGGTCCGGGGGCGCGCGATGGCTACACCTTC; CDR3: CASGLVRGPGARDGYTF; V: TRBV12-5; size: many; J: TRBJ1-2; D: -
DNA: TGTGCCAGCAGCCCCGGGGGTAGGAGAGGGGACGAGCAGTACTTC; CDR3: CASSPGGRRGDEQYF; V: TRBV9; size: few; J: TRBJ2-7; D: -
DNA: TGTGCCAGCAGCCCTAACCGGACTGTCCGGAATCTCTACGAGCAGTACTTC; CDR3: CASSPNRTVRNLYEQYF; V: TRBV14; size: -; J: TRBJ2-7; D: -
DNA: TGTGCCAGCAGTTCGACTAGACTGCAGTACTTC; CDR3: CASSSTRLQYF; V: TRBV12-3/TRBV12-4; size: -; J: TRBJ2-7; D: -
DNA: TGTGCCAGCTCACCAACTTTAGGCAATCAGCCCCAGCATTTT; CDR3: CASSPTLGNQPQHF; V: TRBV18; size: -; J: TRBJ1-5; D: -
DNA: TGTGCCAGCAGTCCCACTAGACTAGCGGGAGTCTACGAGCAGTACTTC; CDR3: CASSPTRLAGVYEQYF; V: TRBV12-3/TRBV12-4; size: many; J: TRBJ2-7; D: TRBD2
DNA: TGCAGTGCGGCTTGGAGCGGGGGGCGGGAGACCCAGTACTTC; CDR3: CSAAWSGGRETQYF; V: TRBV20-1; size: many; J: TRBJ2-5; D: TRBD2
DNA: TGTGCCAGCATTCCCGGGACTGGGAGAACTGAAGCTTTCTTT; CDR3: CASIPGTGRTEAFF; V: TRBV11-2; size: many; J: TRBJ1-1; D: -
DNA: TGCAGTGCTCTAAGACTTTTCGATAACATTCAGTACTTC; CDR3: CSALRLFDNIQYF; V: TRBV20-1; size: many; J: TRBJ2-4; D: -
DNA: TGTGCCAGCAGTGAATTGGGGGGGGTAGGTGAAGCTTTCTTT; CDR3: CASSELGGVGEAFF; V: TRBV6-1; size: many; J: TRBJ1-1; D: -
DNA: TGTGCCAGGGGGCCGCGTGGATTTCAGGCCTATGGCTACACCTTC; CDR3: CARGPRGFQAYGYTF; V: TRBV19; size: many; J: TRBJ1-2; D: -
DNA: TGTGCCACCAGCAGAGATAAACAGGGGGCAGAGGCCGGGGAGCTGTTTTTT; CDR3: CATSRDKQGAEAGELFF; V: TRBV15; size: many; J: TRBJ2-2; D: TRBD1
DNA: TGTGCCAGCAGAGGACTCAATAATCAGCCCCAGCATTTT; CDR3: CASRGLNNQPQHF; V: TRBV27; size: -; J: TRBJ1-5; D: -
DNA: TGCAGCGTTGAAGGGACGCAGCGTGGAGAGACCCAGTACTTC; CDR3: CSVEGTQRGETQYF; V: TRBV29-1; size: -; J: TRBJ2-5; D: -
DNA: TGTGCCAGCAGCCCCAGGGCAGGGTTTGGGGAGACCCAGTACTTC; CDR3: CASSPRAGFGETQYF; V: TRBV27; size: many; J: TRBJ2-5; D: -
DNA: TGTGCCAGCGGTCGACAGGGAAACGAGCAGTACTTC; CDR3: CASGRQGNEQYF; V: TRBV6-1; size: -; J: TRBJ2-7; D: TRBD1
DNA: TGTGCCAGTAGCCCTACTGCCACAGGGACCACCTACGAGCAGTACTTC; CDR3: CASSPTATGTTYEQYF; V: TRBV19; size: many; J: TRBJ2-7; D: -
DNA: TGTGCCACCAGTGATCTACCGGGACAAGGCCCCTACGAGCAGTACTTC; CDR3: CATSDLPGQGPYEQYF; V: TRBV24-1; size: many; J: TRBJ2-7; D: -
DNA: TGTGCCAGCAGCTTAAAAAGGACCGATTACTACGAGCAGTACTTC; CDR3: CASSLKRTDYYEQYF; V: TRBV11-1; size: many; J: TRBJ2-7; D: -
DNA: TGTGCCAGCAGTTTAGGGACAGCGGGGGGATATGGCTACACCTTC; CDR3: CASSLGTAGGYGYTF; V: TRBV28; size: -; J: TRBJ1-2; D: TRBD1
DNA: TGCGCCAGCAGCCCCGGGGCGGGAGGCGAGCAGTTCTTC; CDR3: CASSPGAGGEQFF; V: TRBV4-1; size: few; J: TRBJ2-1; D: TRBD2
DNA: TGCAGTGCTAGCAGTGCGGGAGCAAAAATGGACCCCTACGAGCAGTACTTC; CDR3: CSASSAGAKMDPYEQYF; V: TRBV20-1; size: many; J: TRBJ2-7; D: TRBD2
DNA: TGCGCCAGCAGCCAAGATAATTTGGCGGCCTATGGCTACACCTTC; CDR3: CASSQDNLAAYGYTF; V: TRBV4-1; size: many; J: TRBJ1-2; D: -
DNA: TGTGCCAGTTCGGCGGGACAAGAGACCCAGTACTTC; CDR3: CASSAGQETQYF; V: TRBV2; size: few; J: TRBJ2-5; D: -
DNA: TGTGCCAGCACCGAAGGGGGCGCCGGGGAGACCCAGTACTTC; CDR3: CASTEGGAGETQYF; V: TRBV7-3; size: many; J: TRBJ2-5; D: TRBD1
DNA: TGTGCCAGCAGTCGGACAGGGGCGAGCTCCTACGAGCAGTACTTC; CDR3: CASSRTGASSYEQYF; V: TRBV28; size: many; J: TRBJ2-7; D: TRBD1
DNA: TGTGCCTGGGAACCGGGACTAGCGGGAGTCTACGAGCAGTACTTC; CDR3: CAWEPGLAGVYEQYF; V: TRBV30; size: many; J: TRBJ2-7; D: TRBD2